The rows below give T cell receptor beta chains drawn from one sample of a study of blood T cell repertoires in COVID-19. Only in-frame clones appear in the TCRdb table, and some are missing; sequencing was by immunoSEQ multiplex PCR. In the table there are just over 150,000 clones, almost 85% of which are singletons. Specimen: peripheral blood. The source is an elderly woman with acute or convalescent COVID-19. Both conserved end residues are part of each CDR3. For some rows the clone size is stated as once, few or many, or as a class when expanded; others skip it.

V gene: TRBV5-1; clone size: -; CDR3 protein: CASSLADTDTPLHF
V gene: TRBV6-5; clone size: -; CDR3 protein: CASNPGQGGYGYTF
V gene: TRBV9; clone size: once; CDR3 protein: CASSVESSTVNEQYF
V gene: TRBV2; clone size: -; CDR3 protein: CAIDGRDYTYEQYF
V gene: TRBV5-1; clone size: -; CDR3 protein: CASSPGTSLLYEQYF
V gene: TRBV6-5; clone size: -; CDR3 protein: CASSPGGQHTQYF
V gene: TRBV2; clone size: once; CDR3 protein: CASSELRGTEAFF
V gene: TRBV5-4; clone size: -; CDR3 protein: CASSLTQGVTGELFF
V gene: TRBV10-3; clone size: -; CDR3 protein: CAISESSSTQALHF
V gene: TRBV5-1; clone size: few; CDR3 protein: CASGPLGQDYGYTF
V gene: TRBV5-1; clone size: -; CDR3 protein: CASSLGPGTEGNTIYF
V gene: TRBV9; clone size: -; CDR3 protein: CASSVAIAGGGTGELFF
V gene: TRBV21-1; clone size: -; CDR3 protein: CASSKGGLAGGPDEQFF
V gene: TRBV9; clone size: -; CDR3 protein: CASSLGLSYGYTF
V gene: TRBV7-9; clone size: -; CDR3 protein: CASSPGQGPSYNEQFF
V gene: TRBV28; clone size: -; CDR3 protein: CASSCSGRVYNEQFF
V gene: TRBV7-2; clone size: -; CDR3 protein: CASSSLPGSYEQYF
V gene: TRBV6-1; clone size: -; CDR3 protein: CASRTDNYGYTF
V gene: TRBV6-1; clone size: -; CDR3 protein: CASSEGTGGGGLTEAFF
V gene: TRBV19; clone size: -; CDR3 protein: CASSIEVPTGANSNQPQHF